One sample yielded the 19 T cell receptor beta chains listed below, sequenced in a study of blood T cells in healthy people across ages. A J-beta primer mix and a sample-barcoded 5' primer were used in a second PCR of roughly 6 to 12 cycles. MiXCR, run by TCRdb on the 5' RACE reads, gives a single entry per CDR3 protein. The sample consists of fewer than 800,000 distinct CDR3 sequences, 20% to 25% of them appearing once. The source material was blood. The receptors derive from a man aged 70 or older in good health.

The chain employs TRBV2 and TRBJ2-7, with D tentatively TRBD1 (6 bases). The CDR3 is 15 amino acids. Per germline, CDR1 SNHLY and CDR2 FYNNEI. V dropped 7 bases and J dropped 5 bases, with 21 bases sitting between them. The CDR3 sequence: CASILEGGVVHEQYF. CDR3 DNA: TGTGCCAGCATCTTGGAAGGGGGTGTGGTACACGAGCAGTACTTC. The full variable domain, completed using reference TRBV2 and TRBJ2-7, is EPEVTQTPSHQVTQMGQEVILRCVPISNHLYFYWYRQILGQKVEFLVSFYNNEISEKSEIFDDQFSVERPDGSNFTLKIRSTKLEDSAMYFCASILEGGVVHEQYFGPGTRLTVT.

This chain uses TRBV10-3 with TRBJ1-5; D gene ambiguous. Trimming stripped 0 bases from V and 4 bases from J, with 10 bases between. CDR1 is ENHRY, CDR2 SYGVKD, per germline. This CDR3 region has 15 residues. The CDR3 spells CAISESVYNNQPQHF. DNA for the CDR3: TGTGCCATCAGTGAGTCGGTATACAATAATCAGCCCCAGCATTTT.

The gene calls are TRBV12-3 or TRBV12-4 and TRBJ2-5, with 8 bases matching TRBD2. V was pared by 5 bases and J by 1 base, with 6 bases of the junction left unmatched. The CDR3 is made up of 15 amino acids. The chain's CDR3 is CASSGGSGSQETQYF. In nucleotides, the CDR3 is TGTGCCAGCAGTGGGGGAAGCGGGAGCCAAGAGACCCAGTACTTC.

This clonotype was seen repeatedly, ten times or more. The rearrangement joins TRBV7-9 to TRBJ2-5; D not resolved. Germline V CDR1 and CDR2: SEHNR, FQNEAQ (reference sequence). Trimming cost V 2 bases and J 1 base, with 11 bases left between them. The CDR3 runs to 15 residues. The CDR3 nucleotides are TGTGCCAGCAGCTTAAAAGGCGGCAGCCAAGAGACCCAGTACTTC. This sequence encodes CASSLKGGSQETQYF.

The chain employs TRBV20-1 and TRBJ2-1; 7 nucleotides match TRBD1. With 4 bases clipped from V and 6 bases from J, the junction kept 6 bases outside the gene matches. Germline-derived CDR1 and CDR2 are DFQATT and SNEGSKA (reference sequence). The CDR3 totals 13 residues. The CDR3 here is CSANRQGRNEQFF. Written as DNA, the CDR3 is TGCAGTGCTAACAGACAGGGTCGCAATGAGCAGTTCTTC.

CDR3 in amino acids: CSASNTGDYGYTF. CDR3 coding DNA: TGCAGTGCTAGCAACACAGGGGACTATGGCTACACCTTC. The chain couples TRBV20-1 to TRBJ1-2; 7 bases align to TRBD1. This CDR3 has 13 residues. In germline, CDR1 is DFQATT, CDR2 SNEGSKA (reference sequence). J gave up 3 bases and V 3 bases, and 4 bases lay outside the gene matches.

This clonotype has more than one count but fewer than ten. The chain joins TRBV25-1 to TRBJ2-2; the D gene is possibly TRBD1 (6 bases). V shed 7 bases and J shed 5 bases, with 11 bases lying between them. CDR3 length: 13 residues. In germline, CDR1 is MGHDK, CDR2 SYGVNS. CDR3 region: CASTTGITGELFF. CDR3 in DNA: TGTGCCAGCACCACAGGGATTACCGGGGAGCTGTTTTTT.

This sequence joins TRBV20-1 and TRBJ2-1; the match to TRBD1 covers 7 bases. The J call may be mistaken, given a closer DNA end match to TRBJ2-5. Germline CDR1 and CDR2: DFQATT and SNEGSKA (reference sequence). There are 12 residues in the CDR3. The CDR3 nucleotides read TGCAGTGCTAGAGCACAGGGGGAGACCCAGTACTTC. Translation gives CSARAQGETQYF.

In its sample, this clonotype was seen a few times. The gene calls are TRBV12-3 or TRBV12-4 and TRBJ2-7; perhaps TRBD2 as D (6 bases). The CDR3 contains 14 residues. Trimming left V 5 bases short and J 7 bases short, with 18 bases between. The CDR3 DNA reads as TGTGCCAGCAGTCCCCCGACTCACGCGGGGGAGCAGTACTTC. This codes for CASSPPTHAGEQYF.

This clonotype was recorded a few times. This chain uses TRBV6-5 with TRBJ2-5; D uncertain. The V and J ends lost 0 bases and 6 bases respectively, with 14 bases between them. Germline CDR1 MNHEY, CDR2 SVGAGI. CDR3 size: 15 residues. The CDR3 DNA follows: TGTGCCAGCAGTTACTCGATGGATGTTTGGCAGACCCAGTACTTC. Translating it yields CASSYSMDVWQTQYF.

This clonotype was observed a handful of times. The V gene is TRBV20-1, the J gene TRBJ2-3, with 10 bases identical to TRBD2. With V trimmed by 4 bases and J by 6 bases, 10 bases remained unmatched. The CDR3 is 15 amino acids. Germline V gene sequence: CDR1 DFQATT, CDR2 SNEGSKA (reference sequence). CDR3 in amino acids: CSATSSGSFADTQYF. CDR3 in DNA: TGCAGTGCTACCTCTAGCGGGAGTTTCGCGGATACGCAGTATTTT.

CDR3 residues: CASSEGLAGVREQFF. The CDR3 coding sequence is TGTGCCAGCAGTGAGGGACTAGCGGGGGTTAGGGAGCAGTTCTTC. The chain recombines TRBV6-1 with TRBJ2-1; TRBD2 aligns across 14 bases. The germline gives CDR1 MNHNS, CDR2 SASEGT. There are 15 residues in the CDR3. The ends lost 3 bases at V and 10 bases at J; junction bases unmatched: 5.

The chain joins TRBV27 to TRBJ1-1, with 7 bases identical to TRBD1. Germline V lookup: CDR1 MNHEY, CDR2 SMNVEV (reference sequence). The junction had 2 bases not matched to a gene; V was cut back by 3 bases and J by 4 bases. CDR3 size: 13 residues. The CDR3 region has the DNA TGTGCCAGCAGTTTGGGACAGTTCACTGAAGCTTTCTTT. Translation gives CASSLGQFTEAFF.

The sample holds a few counts of this clonotype. The CDR3 reads CASSSGQDCNEQFF. The CDR3 DNA sequence: TGCGCCAGCAGCTCAGGACAGGACTGCAATGAGCAGTTCTTC. The chain recombines TRBV5-1 with TRBJ2-1, with 7 positions matching TRBD1. From germline, CDR1 is SGHRS and CDR2 YFSETQ. The CDR3 runs to 14 residues. J was trimmed by 6 bases and V by 3 bases; bases with no gene match: 6.

V is TRBV5-1 and J is TRBJ2-5; 10 nucleotides agree with TRBD1. Germline V gene lookup returns CDR1 SGHRS and CDR2 YFSETQ. This CDR3 has 15 residues. V trimming: 3 bases; J trimming: 4 bases; junction bases outside the gene matches: 6. The CDR3 DNA reads as TGCGCCAGCAGCTACATAGGACAGGGGGGAGAGACCCAGTACTTC. This translates into CASSYIGQGGETQYF.

This rearrangement joins TRBV9 to TRBJ2-3; D unclear. Trimming cost V 0 bases and J 1 base, with 9 bases left between them. Germline loops: CDR1 SGDLS, CDR2 YYNGEE. The CDR3 loop spans 15 amino acids. The CDR3 DNA follows: TGTGCCAGCAGCGTAGGAATAGTAGGCACAGATACGCAGTATTTT. This encodes CASSVGIVGTDTQYF.

This clonotype was counted a few times. The rearrangement uses TRBV4-3 and TRBJ1-4; D call uncertain. The CDR3 consists of 12 residues. The germline CDR1 and CDR2 sequences are LGHNA and YSLEER. The V gene lost 3 bases and the J gene lost 11 bases, with 10 bases spanning the gap. Written as DNA, the CDR3 is TGCGCCAGCAGCCAGGTGAAGGATAAACTGTTTTTT. Translating it yields CASSQVKDKLFF.

This clonotype was recorded a few times. The rearrangement links TRBV27 to TRBJ1-1; D is ambiguous. V was cut by 7 bases and J by 6 bases, with 18 bases left in between. CDR1 is MNHEY, CDR2 SMNVEV, per germline (reference sequence). The CDR3 runs 14 residues. CDR3 nucleotides: TGTGCCAGCAACCCGACCCAAGGAAGGGCTGAAGCTTTCTTT. It specifies CASNPTQGRAEAFF.

The rearrangement joins TRBV5-6 to TRBJ1-2; no definite D call. The CDR3 is 15 residues long. Trimming cost V 0 bases and J 0 bases, with 9 bases left between them. CDR1 and CDR2 from the germline V gene are SGHDT and YYEEEE. CDR3 sequence reads: CASSLGRASNYGYTF. In DNA form, the CDR3 reads TGTGCCAGCAGCTTGGGAAGGGCGTCTAACTATGGCTACACCTTC.